Listed below are T cell receptor beta chains from one sample, sequenced in a study of shared clonotypes between healthy human individuals. Method: immunoSEQ multiplex PCR; TCRdb's copy keeps in-frame clones and lacks some. The sample holds approximately 350,000 clones, over 65% seen once. The sample was memory CD4+ T cells sorted from blood. Receptor source: a man in his thirties or forties in good health. Both conserved end residues are part of each CDR3. The order of the fields is V gene, clone size, CDR3 protein. Size values are once, few and many counts, or a class for expanded clones, and some rows have none.

v_gene: TRBV5-5
abundance: .
CDR3aa: CASSPWGTSGVSTDTQYF

v_gene: TRBV5-1
abundance: .
CDR3aa: CASSLGQGPVNEQFF

v_gene: TRBV29-1
abundance: .
CDR3aa: CSVTTSGPYNEQFF

v_gene: TRBV2
abundance: .
CDR3aa: CASSLAERYEQYF

v_gene: TRBV4-3
abundance: .
CDR3aa: CASSPHAGYNQPQHF

v_gene: TRBV18
abundance: .
CDR3aa: CASSPGDLTTDTQYF

v_gene: TRBV27
abundance: .
CDR3aa: CASSLVLGLGETQYF

v_gene: TRBV18
abundance: .
CDR3aa: CASSPRTGVEYNEQFF

v_gene: TRBV7-2
abundance: few
CDR3aa: CASSLSRVDEQFF

v_gene: TRBV18
abundance: few
CDR3aa: CASSPFGLGSTGELFF

v_gene: TRBV4-1
abundance: .
CDR3aa: CASSQDQSPEWSEQYF

v_gene: TRBV5-7
abundance: .
CDR3aa: CASRGTSGSDTQYF

v_gene: TRBV5-1
abundance: once
CDR3aa: CASSQPGQVQSQYF

v_gene: TRBV2
abundance: .
CDR3aa: CASSELTPQETQYF

v_gene: TRBV6-5
abundance: few
CDR3aa: CASSSTGYDYGYTF

v_gene: TRBV5-4
abundance: .
CDR3aa: CASTGQGTDTQYF

v_gene: TRBV5-4
abundance: .
CDR3aa: CASSLAGSPTEAFF

v_gene: TRBV30
abundance: .
CDR3aa: CAWSPKGNEQFF

v_gene: TRBV7-9
abundance: .
CDR3aa: CASSQSRDSLYGYTF

v_gene: TRBV6-1
abundance: .
CDR3aa: CASSEGEASNQPQHF

v_gene: TRBV6-5
abundance: few
CDR3aa: CASSPGPADYGYTF

v_gene: TRBV5-8
abundance: .
CDR3aa: CASSAGVMARTEAFF

v_gene: TRBV6-1
abundance: .
CDR3aa: CASSEASSRRYEQYF

v_gene: TRBV12-5
abundance: few
CDR3aa: CASSPGTPGGTQYF

v_gene: TRBV2
abundance: .
CDR3aa: CASSADGNEKLFF

v_gene: TRBV2
abundance: .
CDR3aa: CASSQGRGEQFF

v_gene: TRBV10-1
abundance: once
CDR3aa: CASSESGRGTQYF